This entry lists 25 T cell receptor beta chains sequenced from one sample in a study of blood T cells in healthy people across ages. A second roughly 6 to 11 cycle PCR used barcoded and J-beta primers. TCRdb re-called the 5' RACE reads through MiXCR, storing one row per CDR3 protein. Of 1.5 million to 1.9 million distinct CDR3 sequences listed, 35% to 45% were seen once; the top ten hold around 4%. The sample consisted of blood. All receptors come from a woman between 18 and 30 years old in good health.

The chain couples TRBV6-5 to TRBJ2-3; no definite D call. V shed 5 bases and J shed 4 bases, with 10 bases lying between them. Germline CDR1 is MNHEY and CDR2 is SVGAGI. The CDR3 spans 13 residues. The CDR3 spells CASSLVYPDTQYF. For the CDR3, the DNA is TGTGCCAGCAGTCTAGTATACCCAGATACGCAGTATTTT.

The chain recombines TRBV20-1 with TRBJ1-5, with D unclear. Trimming removed 5 bases at V and 6 bases at J, with 14 bases between. The CDR3 contains 13 residues. Germline V gene data show CDR1 as DFQATT and CDR2 as SNEGSKA (reference sequence). In DNA, the CDR3 is TGCAGTGCTGAGATGGGATTCGGTCAGCCCCAGCATTTT. Its protein product is CSAEMGFGQPQHF.

The rearrangement uses TRBV20-1 and TRBJ2-5; D gene ambiguous. CDR3 length: 14 residues. Deletions cut 0 bases from V and 5 bases from J, with 13 bases between. CDR1 and CDR2 (germline): DFQATT, SNEGSKA (reference sequence). Written as DNA, the CDR3 is TGCAGTGCTAGAGATACAAGGCTTGGCGAGACCCAGTACTTC. It encodes CSARDTRLGETQYF.

V is TRBV7-2 and J is TRBJ2-3; 7 bases map to TRBD2. This CDR3 contains 17 residues. Unmatched junction bases numbered 17, after V lost 4 bases and J lost 7 bases. Germline lookup yields CDR1 SGHTA and CDR2 FQGNSA. DNA of the CDR3: TGTGCCAGCAGCTACTATCCACGGGGGGTGAGGGGACATACGCAGTATTTT. Encoded protein: CASSYYPRGVRGHTQYF.

This clonotype was found a few times. CDR3 DNA sequence: TGCAGCGTCGTCCCCGATAACAATGAGCAGTACTTC. Its translation: CSVVPDNNEQYF. The J gene is TRBJ2-5, the V gene TRBV29-1; D remains unclear. Germline loops: CDR1 SQVTM, CDR2 ANQGSEA. Trimming cost V 6 bases and J 11 bases, with 19 bases left between them. The length of the CDR3 is 12 residues. The full variable domain, rest sourced from reference TRBV29-1 and TRBJ2-5, is SAVISQKPSRDICQRGTSLTIQCQVDSQVTMMFWYRQQPGQSLTLIATANQGSEATYESGFVIDKFPISRPNLTFSTLTVSNMSPEDSSIYLCSVVPDNNEQYFGPGTRLLVL.

J is TRBJ2-3 and V is TRBV4-1; possible D gene TRBD2, 6 bases. Between the trimmed V and J ends, which lost 3 bases and 0 bases, there was a span of 19 bases. Germline CDR1 reads MGHRA; CDR2 reads YSYEKL. The CDR3 covers 18 residues. This CDR3 reads CASSHSRLPGGSTDTQYF. The CDR3 DNA is TGCGCCAGCAGCCATTCTAGACTTCCCGGGGGAAGCACAGATACGCAGTATTTT.

V usage is TRBV7-2 and J usage is TRBJ1-5, with TRBD1 identical over 7 bases. The junction had 4 bases not matched to a gene; V was cut back by 5 bases and J by 0 bases. The CDR3 consists of 15 residues. CDR1 SGHTA and CDR2 FQGNSA come from the germline V gene. The CDR3 nucleotides are TGTGCCAGCAGCCGTGGGACAGATAGCAATCAGCCCCAGCATTTT. Its protein is CASSRGTDSNQPQHF.

The chain couples TRBV7-2 to TRBJ1-1; D might be TRBD1 (5 bases). V was clipped by 5 bases and J by 12 bases, with 19 bases between them. This CDR3 is built from 13 residues. Looked up from germline, CDR1 is SGHTA and CDR2 is FQGNSA. CDR3 nucleotides: TGTGCCAGCAGCGTAGGGGTGACTACTATAACTTTCTTT. Translating it yields CASSVGVTTITFF.

Of note for this clonotype: One junction end does not reproduce the germline sequence, and a read error may be involved. The chain combines TRBV20-1 with TRBJ2-7, with 7 bases that match TRBD1. Germline V gene lookup returns CDR1 DFQATT and CDR2 SNEGSKA (reference sequence). This CDR3 region has 14 residues. CDR3: CNAVGRDSYYEQYF. The CDR3 region has the DNA TGCAATGCTGTCGGCCGGGACAGCTATTACGAGCAGTACTTC.

Concerning this clonotype itself: A read error may be the cause here, since a much bigger clone is one base away. This rearrangement joins TRBV10-3 to TRBJ2-3; maybe TRBD1 (6 bases). This CDR3 contains 15 residues. V lost 6 bases and J 0 bases, leaving 13 bases between the germline ends. Germline V gives CDR1 ENHRY, CDR2 SYGVKD. CDR3 sequence reads: CAIRLGQSSTDTQYF. DNA of the CDR3: TGTGCCATCAGGCTCGGACAGTCTAGCACAGATACGCAGTATTTT.

This clonotype was detected only a few times. The chain is built from TRBV6-2 or TRBV6-3 and TRBJ2-7; 9 bases match TRBD1. The CDR3 loop spans 14 amino acids. The germline CDR1 and CDR2 sequences are MNHEY and SVGEGT. V was pared by 7 bases and J by 2 bases, with 6 bases of the junction left unmatched. The CDR3 nucleotides are TGTGCCAGCAAACTCTGGACAGGGGCCTACGAGCAGTACTTC. Protein: CASKLWTGAYEQYF.

V is TRBV4-1 and J is TRBJ2-3, with TRBD1 matching over 7 bases. V gave up 1 base and J gave up 10 bases; unmatched junction bases: 5. Germline CDR1 and CDR2: MGHRA and YSYEKL. The CDR3 has 13 residues. Here the CDR3 reads CASSQGSGGSQYF. The CDR3 bases are TGCGCCAGCAGCCAAGGTTCAGGGGGTTCGCAGTATTTT.

As to this clonotype: This clone may be a read error of a much larger clone one base away. This chain connects TRBV11-2 to TRBJ2-1, with 8 bases fitting TRBD2. The end of the DNA fits TRBJ2-7 better, so the J call may be wrong. The CDR3 is made up of 16 amino acids. Germline values: CDR1 SGHAT, CDR2 FQNNGV. CDR3 protein: CASSLDHLAGYNEQYF. DNA for the CDR3: TGTGCCAGCAGCTTAGATCACCTAGCGGGTTACAATGAGCAGTACTTC.

This clonotype was picked up a small number of times. The genes are TRBV7-8 and TRBJ2-3, with 7 bases matching TRBD2. V was pared by 5 bases and J by 3 bases, with 11 bases of the junction left unmatched. This CDR3 comprises 16 residues. Germline loops: CDR1 SGHVS, CDR2 FQNEAQ. The CDR3 DNA follows: TGTGCCAGCAGCAAATTAGCGGGTGGAGGGACAGATACGCAGTATTTT. It codes for CASSKLAGGGTDTQYF.

The chain links TRBV10-3 to TRBJ1-1; D might be TRBD1 (5 bases). The CDR3 consists of 17 residues. V lost 8 bases to trimming and J lost 0 bases, with 22 bases between them. The V gene's germline CDR1 is ENHRY and CDR2 SYGVKD. The CDR3 is CAIWPGRGHVMNTEAFF. DNA for the CDR3: TGTGCCATCTGGCCAGGGCGCGGCCACGTAATGAACACTGAAGCTTTCTTT.

This chain links TRBV3-1 with TRBJ2-5; D perhaps matches TRBD1 (7 bases). The DNA end is a closer match to TRBJ2-7, so the J assignment may be wrong. Germline assignment: CDR1 LGHDT and CDR2 YNNKEL (reference sequence). There are 15 residues in the CDR3. The CDR3 protein is CASSPGGSGTYEQYF. The CDR3 region has the DNA TGTGCCAGCAGCCCAGGGGGGAGCGGAACTTACGAGCAGTACTTC.

A few counts support this clonotype. This sequence joins TRBV6-1 and TRBJ1-4; the match to TRBD1 covers 8 bases. The CDR3 has 14 amino acids. V was clipped by 2 bases and J by 8 bases; unmatched bases: 4. Germline V gene lookup returns CDR1 MNHNS and CDR2 SASEGT. In DNA form, the CDR3 reads TGTGCCAGCAGTGAATACGGGACAGGAGAAAAACTGTTTTTT. As protein: CASSEYGTGEKLFF.

This clonotype showed up many times. The chain uses TRBV4-3 and TRBJ2-7; 8 bases agree with TRBD1. Germline lookup yields CDR1 LGHNA and CDR2 YSLEER. The CDR3 sequence is 13 residues long. V lost 6 bases and J lost 6; bases outside the gene matches: 7. The CDR3 loop reads CASSPTDRGEQYF. For the CDR3, the DNA is TGCGCCAGCAGTCCTACCGACAGGGGCGAGCAGTACTTC.

The gene calls are TRBV29-1 and TRBJ2-7, with 11 bases fitting TRBD2. The CDR3 covers 14 residues. CDR1 SQVTM and CDR2 ANQGSEA come from the germline V gene. J was trimmed by 3 bases and V by 7 bases; bases with no gene match: 8. The CDR3 here is CSALTSGGLYEQYF. The CDR3 nucleotides are TGCAGCGCCCTAACTAGCGGGGGCCTCTACGAGCAGTACTTC.

The rearrangement uses TRBV7-2 and TRBJ2-5; 11 bases match TRBD2. Judging by the DNA end, TRBJ2-1 fits better; the J call may be wrong. Germline-derived CDR1 and CDR2 are SGHTA and FQGNSA. CDR3 length: 16 residues. The CDR3 spells CASSLTSGMYQETQFF. The CDR3 nucleotides are TGTGCCAGCAGCCTGACTAGCGGGATGTACCAAGAGACCCAGTTCTTC.

The chain combines TRBV20-1 with TRBJ1-4; D not resolved. V lost 3 bases and J 6 bases, leaving 11 bases between the germline ends. Germline CDR1 DFQATT, CDR2 SNEGSKA (reference sequence). This CDR3 has 13 residues. CDR3: CSARHIKDEKLFF. In nucleotides, the CDR3 is TGCAGTGCTAGGCACATAAAGGATGAAAAACTGTTTTTT.

The chain combines TRBV5-5 with TRBJ2-1, with D uncertain. This CDR3 region has 15 residues. Germline lookup yields CDR1 SGHKS and CDR2 YYEKEE (reference sequence). Deletions cut 0 bases from V and 0 bases from J, with 7 bases between. The chain's CDR3 is CASSLAPASYNEQFF. The CDR3 region has the DNA TGTGCCAGCAGCTTGGCCCCAGCCTCCTACAATGAGCAGTTCTTC.

This clonotype was observed a handful of times. This chain uses TRBV12-3 or TRBV12-4 with TRBJ2-3; D may be TRBD2 (6 bases). The V and J ends lost 6 bases and 4 bases respectively, with 11 bases between them. The CDR3 length is 13 residues. CDR3 DNA: TGTGCCAGCAGCAAAGGGACTCCAGATACGCAGTATTTT. Protein product: CASSKGTPDTQYF.

At least ten counts were recorded for this clonotype. J is TRBJ2-5 and V is TRBV12-3 or TRBV12-4; no clear D gene. The CDR3 is 13 residues long. The ends were cut back, 2 bases at V and 5 bases at J, with 9 bases in the middle. CDR3 in amino acids: CASSLTGFETQYF. Here the CDR3 DNA reads TGTGCCAGCAGTTTAACGGGTTTTGAGACCCAGTACTTC.

To note about this clonotype: The junction differs from germline at one of its ends, possibly a read error. The chain uses TRBV7-9 and TRBJ2-4; TRBD2 is a possible D gene (6 bases). The CDR3 totals 16 residues. In germline, CDR1 is SEHNR, CDR2 FQNEAQ (reference sequence). DNA of the CDR3: TGTGCCGGCAGCCCCACTGGTACGGGGGACAAAAACATTCAGTACTTC. Translated, it gives CAGSPTGTGDKNIQYF. Using reference TRBV7-9 and TRBJ2-4 for the parts outside the CDR3, the full variable domain is DTGVSQNPRHKITKRGQNVTFRCDPISEHNRLYWYRQTLGQGPEFLTYFQNEAQLEKSRLLSDRFSAERPKGSFSTLEIQRTEQGDSAMYLCAGSPTGTGDKNIQYFGAGTRLSVL.